These T cell receptor beta chains were read from a single sample in a study of T cell changes during pregnancy in multiple sclerosis. Some clones are missing from TCRdb's copy, which holds only in-frame ones; the method was immunoSEQ multiplex PCR. The sample records about 41,000 clones, 85% to 95% being singletons. Source: CD8+ T cells from peripheral blood mononuclear cells, taken in the third trimester of pregnancy. These TCRs come from a female donor with multiple sclerosis, enrolled in a pregnancy study. The CDR3 runs from the conserved cysteine through the conserved F or W. The order of the fields is J gene, clone size, D gene, V gene, CDR3 protein, CDR3 DNA. The D gene is left open where the match is weak. Where a row states a size, it is once, few, many or the class of an expanded clone; other rows omit it.

>TRBJ1-1|few|NA|TRBV9
CASSVGGDTEAFF
TGTGCCAGCAGCGTAGGCGGGGACACTGAAGCTTTCTTT
>TRBJ2-5|NA|NA|TRBV7-9
CASSLGETVYQETQYF
TGTGCCAGCAGCTTAGGTGAGACAGTGTACCAAGAGACCCAGTACTTC
>TRBJ2-1|NA|NA|TRBV27
CASSLQVSNEQFF
TGTGCCAGCAGTTTACAGGTGTCCAATGAGCAGTTCTTC
>TRBJ2-7|once|TRBD2|TRBV9
CASISTDGRTSYEQYF
TGTGCCAGCATTTCGACGGACGGGAGGACCTCCTACGAGCAGTACTTC
>TRBJ2-5|NA|TRBD1|TRBV4-3
CASSQDRGSETQYF
TGCGCCAGCAGCCAGGACAGGGGTTCAGAGACCCAGTACTTC
>TRBJ2-7|NA|TRBD2|TRBV4-3
CASSQNPSSGGAYEQYF
TGCGCCAGCAGCCAAAATCCCTCTAGCGGGGGGGCCTACGAGCAGTACTTC
>TRBJ1-2|NA|NA|TRBV27
CASSLTAANYGYTF
TGTGCCAGCAGCCTGACAGCAGCTAACTATGGCTACACCTTC
>TRBJ2-7|once|TRBD1|TRBV7-3
CASSSGPQGVYEQYF
TGTGCCAGCAGCTCCGGACCGCAGGGGGTCTACGAGCAGTACTTC
>TRBJ2-7|NA|NA|TRBV27
CASSLGSGNEQYF
TGTGCCAGCAGCCTTGGGTCAGGGAACGAGCAGTACTTC
>TRBJ2-1|NA|TRBD2|TRBV30
CAWSTPGGLAGWSSYNEQFF
TGTGCCTGGAGTACCCCCGGGGGACTAGCGGGATGGAGCTCCTACAATGAGCAGTTCTTC
>TRBJ2-5|NA|NA|TRBV5-4
CASSFPGETQYF
TGTGCCAGCAGCTTCCCGGGAGAGACCCAGTACTTC
>TRBJ2-7|NA|TRBD2|TRBV27
CASSLLGVAGAYEQYF
TGTGCCAGCAGTCTCCTTGGAGTAGCGGGGGCCTACGAGCAGTACTTC
>TRBJ1-4|NA|NA|TRBV6-4
CASAGRSHEKLFF
TGTGCCAGCGCTGGGCGCAGTCATGAAAAACTGTTTTTT
>TRBJ2-7|NA|NA|TRBV6-1
CAARQATAYEQYF
TGTGCCGCCCGACAGGCTACTGCCTACGAGCAGTACTTC
>TRBJ2-6|NA|NA|TRBV4-3
CASSQDRGSGANVLTF
TGCGCCAGCAGCCAAGATCGAGGCTCTGGGGCCAACGTCCTGACTTTC
>TRBJ2-7|NA|TRBD2|TRBV5-1
CASSPSGGSVYEQYF
TGCGCCAGCAGCCCGAGTGGCGGGAGCGTCTACGAGCAGTACTTC
>TRBJ2-4|NA|NA|TRBV13
CASSLRTGILAKNIQYF
TGTGCCAGCAGCTTACGGACGGGGATACTAGCCAAAAACATTCAGTACTTC
>TRBJ1-1|NA|NA|TRBV23-1
CASPKGNMNTEAFF
TGCGCCAGCCCCAAGGGGAACATGAACACTGAAGCTTTCTTT
>TRBJ2-1|NA|TRBD2|TRBV9
CASSLSMTGTSTYNEQFF
TGTGCCAGCAGCTTGAGCATGACCGGGACTAGTACCTACAATGAGCAGTTCTTC
>TRBJ2-7|NA|TRBD1|TRBV19
CASSSRDRVYEQYF
TGTGCCAGTAGTAGCCGGGACAGGGTTTACGAGCAGTACTTC
>TRBJ1-2|NA|NA|TRBV5-8
CASSTQNPLQDPYGYTF
TGTGCCAGCAGCACCCAGAACCCATTACAGGACCCCTATGGCTACACCTTC
>TRBJ1-2|NA|TRBD1|TRBV28
CASSSWTGNYGYTF
TGTGCCAGCAGTTCTTGGACAGGGAACTATGGCTACACCTTC
>TRBJ2-1|NA|TRBD2|TRBV7-8
CASSLSASGSRNEQFF
TGTGCCAGCAGCTTAAGTGCTAGCGGGAGTAGAAATGAGCAGTTCTTC
>TRBJ1-3|NA|NA|TRBV9
CASSGSPDSSGNTIYF
TGTGCCAGCAGCGGCTCTCCGGACTCATCTGGAAACACCATATATTTT
>TRBJ2-1|NA|NA|TRBV4-2
CASSQGTEGTGNEQFF
TGTGCCAGCAGCCAGGGGACAGAGGGGACTGGCAATGAGCAGTTCTTC
>TRBJ2-2|NA|NA|TRBV27
CASSLSGFNFGTGELFF
TGTGCCAGCAGCCTCTCAGGGTTCAATTTTGGCACCGGGGAGCTGTTTTTT
>TRBJ1-6|NA|NA|TRBV9
CASSVEGTYNSPLHF
TGTGCCAGCAGCGTAGAGGGGACCTATAATTCACCCCTCCACTTT
>TRBJ1-4|NA|TRBD1|TRBV4-3
CASSQDRGGPNEKLFF
TGCGCCAGCAGCCAAGATCGAGGGGGCCCTAATGAAAAACTGTTTTTT
>TRBJ1-1|once|NA|TRBV4-3
CASSQDDDSYTEAFF
TGCGCCAGCAGCCAAGACGACGACAGCTACACTGAAGCTTTCTTT